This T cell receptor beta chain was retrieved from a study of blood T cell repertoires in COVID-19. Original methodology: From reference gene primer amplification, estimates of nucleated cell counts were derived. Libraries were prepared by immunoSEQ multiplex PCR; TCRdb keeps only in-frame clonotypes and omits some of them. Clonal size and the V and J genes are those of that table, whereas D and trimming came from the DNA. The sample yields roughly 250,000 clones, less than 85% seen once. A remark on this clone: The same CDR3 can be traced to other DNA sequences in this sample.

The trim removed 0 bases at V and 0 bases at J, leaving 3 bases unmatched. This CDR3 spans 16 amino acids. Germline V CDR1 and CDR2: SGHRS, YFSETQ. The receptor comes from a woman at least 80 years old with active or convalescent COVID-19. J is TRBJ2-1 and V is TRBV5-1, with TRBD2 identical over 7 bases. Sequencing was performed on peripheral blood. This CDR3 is CASSLAGGTSYNEQFF. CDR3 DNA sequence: TGCGCCAGCAGCTTGGCCGGGGGGACCTCCTACAATGAGCAGTTCTTC.